This T cell receptor (beta chain) originates from a study of blood T cell repertoires in COVID-19. In the study overall: Sources were T cells, B-cell-depleted T cells, or PBMCs; the material itself was cDNA or gDNA.

Profiling relied on immunoSEQ multiplex PCR, and the TCRdb table lists in-frame clones only, not all of them. The repertoire holds about 52,000 clones, with roughly nine tenths as singletons. This clone appeared once. V was trimmed by 3 bases and J by 1 base, leaving 9 bases between them. The germline V gene has CDR1 MNHEY and CDR2 SMNVEV (reference sequence). CDR3 length: 14 amino acids. Input material: peripheral blood. The rearrangement joins TRBV27 to TRBJ1-1; a weak D match, TRBD1 (5 bases). This TCR was recovered from an elderly man with active or convalescent COVID-19. CDR3 amino acids: CASSLQGANTEAFF. The CDR3 region has the DNA TGTGCCAGCAGTTTGCAGGGTGCGAACACTGAAGCTTTCTTT.